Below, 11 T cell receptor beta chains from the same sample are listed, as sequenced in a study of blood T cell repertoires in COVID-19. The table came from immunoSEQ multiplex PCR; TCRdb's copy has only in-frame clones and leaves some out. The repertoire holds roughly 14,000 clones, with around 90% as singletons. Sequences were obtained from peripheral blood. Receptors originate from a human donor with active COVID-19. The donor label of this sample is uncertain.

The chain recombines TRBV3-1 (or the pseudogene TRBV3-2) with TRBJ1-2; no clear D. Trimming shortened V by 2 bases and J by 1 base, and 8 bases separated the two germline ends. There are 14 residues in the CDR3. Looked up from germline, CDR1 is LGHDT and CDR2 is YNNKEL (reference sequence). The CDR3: CASSQRGVNYGYTF. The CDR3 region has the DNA TGTGCCAGCAGCCAACGCGGGGTTAACTATGGCTACACCTTC.

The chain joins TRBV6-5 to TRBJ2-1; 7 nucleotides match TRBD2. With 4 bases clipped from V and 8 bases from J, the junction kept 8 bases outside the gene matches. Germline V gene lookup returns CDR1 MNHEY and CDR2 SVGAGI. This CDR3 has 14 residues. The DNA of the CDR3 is TGTGCCAGCAGTTCCCAGGGAGGGCCGGATGAGCAGTTCTTC. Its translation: CASSSQGGPDEQFF.

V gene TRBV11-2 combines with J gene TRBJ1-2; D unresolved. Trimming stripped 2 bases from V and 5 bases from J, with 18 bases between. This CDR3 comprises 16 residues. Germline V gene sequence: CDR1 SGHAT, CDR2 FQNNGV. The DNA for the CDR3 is TGTGCCAGCAGCTTACGTCTCGAGCGTTTTCGGTATGGCTACACCTTC. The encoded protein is CASSLRLERFRYGYTF.

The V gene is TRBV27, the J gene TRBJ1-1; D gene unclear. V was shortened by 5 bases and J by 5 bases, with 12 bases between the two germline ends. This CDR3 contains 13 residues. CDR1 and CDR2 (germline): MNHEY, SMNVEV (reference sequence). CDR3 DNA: TGTGCCAGCAGTCCACGAATCGGTACTGAAGCTTTCTTT. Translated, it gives CASSPRIGTEAFF.

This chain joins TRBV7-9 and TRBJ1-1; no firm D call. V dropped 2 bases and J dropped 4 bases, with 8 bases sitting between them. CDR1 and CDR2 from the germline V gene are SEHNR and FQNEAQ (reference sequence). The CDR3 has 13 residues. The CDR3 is CASSLSSGTEAFF. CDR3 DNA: TGTGCCAGCAGCTTATCGTCCGGCACTGAAGCTTTCTTT.

The CDR3 loop is CAWRDVGALSGGYTF. The CDR3 nucleotides are TGTGCCTGGAGAGACGTGGGGGCCCTCTCTGGTGGCTACACCTTC. The chain has TRBV30 and TRBJ1-2; the D gene is possibly TRBD1 (6 bases). CDR1 and CDR2 (germline): GTSNPN, SVGIG (reference sequence). V gave up 3 bases and J gave up 7 bases, with 21 bases separating them. This CDR3 spans 15 amino acids.

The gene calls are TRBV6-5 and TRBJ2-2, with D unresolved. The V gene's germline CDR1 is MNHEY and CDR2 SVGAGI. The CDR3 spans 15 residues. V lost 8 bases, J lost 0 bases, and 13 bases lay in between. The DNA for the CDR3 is TGTGCCAGCTTACGTGGCGGTGCGAACACCGGGGAGCTGTTTTTT. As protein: CASLRGGANTGELFF.

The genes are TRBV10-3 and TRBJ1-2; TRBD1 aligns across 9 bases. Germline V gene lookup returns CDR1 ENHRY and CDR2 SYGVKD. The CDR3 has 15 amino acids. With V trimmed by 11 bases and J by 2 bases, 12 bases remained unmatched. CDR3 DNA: TGTGCCGCCCACGGACAGGGGACGTTCAACTATGGCTACACCTTC. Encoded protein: CAAHGQGTFNYGYTF.

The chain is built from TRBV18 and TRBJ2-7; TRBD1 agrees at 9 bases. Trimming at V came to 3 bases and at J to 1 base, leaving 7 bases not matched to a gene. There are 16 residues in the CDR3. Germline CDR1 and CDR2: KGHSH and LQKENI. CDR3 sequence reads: CASSPRGQGKSYEQYF. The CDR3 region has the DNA TGTGCCAGCTCACCTAGGGGACAGGGAAAATCCTACGAGCAGTACTTC. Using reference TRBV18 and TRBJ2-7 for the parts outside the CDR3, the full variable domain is NAGVMQNPRHLVRRRGQEARLRCSPMKGHSHVYWYRQLPEEGLKFMVYLQKENIIDESGMPKERFSAEFPKEGPSILRIQQVVRGDSAAYFCASSPRGQGKSYEQYFGPGTRLTVT.

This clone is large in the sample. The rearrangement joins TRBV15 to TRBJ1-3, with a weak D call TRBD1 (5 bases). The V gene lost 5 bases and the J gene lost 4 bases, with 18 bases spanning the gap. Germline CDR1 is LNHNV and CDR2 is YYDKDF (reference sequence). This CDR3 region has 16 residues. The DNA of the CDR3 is TGTGCCACCAGCCCCCAGGGAGGGGCGCTGGGAAACACCATATATTTT. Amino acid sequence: CATSPQGGALGNTIYF.

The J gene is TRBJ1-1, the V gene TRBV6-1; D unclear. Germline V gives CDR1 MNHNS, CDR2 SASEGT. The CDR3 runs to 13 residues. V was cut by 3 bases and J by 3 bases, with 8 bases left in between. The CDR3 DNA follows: TGTGCCAGCAGTGATCAGGCTGACACTGAAGCTTTCTTT. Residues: CASSDQADTEAFF.